What follows are 27 T cell receptor beta chains derived from one specimen sequenced in a study of vaccination effects on CD4 cells after COVID-19. No antigen has been identified for these receptors. Following culture for nine to ten days, CD4+ T cells were isolated. Clones were sequenced by immunoSEQ multiplex PCR, and TCRdb holds only the in-frame ones, with some missing. Here the sample spans about 50,000 clones, approximately 80% being singletons. This material consisted of CD4+ T cells from PBMCs cultured without peptide, taken before COVID-19 vaccination. The origin of the receptors is a human donor who received a COVID-19 vaccine.

The rearrangement links TRBV29-1 to TRBJ2-1, with D perhaps TRBD1 or TRBD2 (5 bases each). With 4 bases removed from V and 9 bases from J, the gap between germline ends came to 7 bases. The germline CDR1 and CDR2 sequences are SQVTM and ANQGSEA. The CDR3 covers 10 residues. The CDR3 loop is CSVGDVEQFF. The CDR3 DNA follows: TGCAGCGTTGGGGACGTTGAGCAGTTCTTC.

Concerning this clone: The same CDR3 can be traced to other DNA sequences in this sample. The chain is built from TRBV6-5 and TRBJ1-1; 7 bases map to TRBD1. Germline V CDR1 and CDR2: MNHEY, SVGAGI. J lost 0 bases, V lost 4 bases, and 2 bases had no gene match. The CDR3 has 14 residues. CDR3 DNA sequence: TGTGCCAGCAGTTTGACAGGGTTGAACACTGAAGCTTTCTTT. It translates to CASSLTGLNTEAFF.

The chain links TRBV6-4 to TRBJ1-2, with TRBD1 identical over 9 bases. The CDR3 sequence is 18 residues long. Germline CDR1 is MRHNA and CDR2 is SNTAGT. Germline trimming cut 0 bases from V and 4 bases from J; bases unmatched to any gene: 12. The CDR3 bases are TGTGCCAGCAGTGACTCATTTCACTTGGGACAGGGTATCTATGGCTACACCTTC. Amino acids: CASSDSFHLGQGIYGYTF.

V usage is TRBV7-3 and J usage is TRBJ2-2; 8 bases agree with TRBD2. V shed 1 base and J 6 bases; nucleotides not matched to a gene: 4. The CDR3 is made up of 15 amino acids. Germline lookup yields CDR1 SGHTA and CDR2 FQGTGA. The CDR3 spells CASSLNIAGPGELFF. CDR3 DNA sequence: TGTGCCAGCAGCTTAAATATAGCGGGGCCCGGGGAGCTGTTTTTT.

The rearrangement joins TRBV30 to TRBJ1-4; D is unclear. The CDR3 runs 13 residues. Germline loops: CDR1 GTSNPN, CDR2 SVGIG (reference sequence). Trimming took 1 base from V and 8 from J, leaving 11 bases between them. CDR3 sequence (DNA): TGTGCCTGGAGTGAGAGGTTTGGGGAAAAACTGTTTTTT. It yields the protein CAWSERFGEKLFF.

The chain has TRBV5-1 and TRBJ2-1, with 9 bases lining up with TRBD2. The CDR3 length is 15 residues. V dropped 3 bases and J dropped 9; count of bases not matched to a gene: 10. The V gene's germline CDR1 is SGHRS and CDR2 YFSETQ. The DNA of the CDR3 is TGCGCCAGCAGCTCCTCTCGCGGGGGGGCAACTGAGCAGTTCTTC. Its translation: CASSSSRGGATEQFF.

With regard to this clone: The DNA is left out, because the CDR3 cannot be placed on it with certainty; the CDR3 is given as TCRdb lists it. The chain combines TRBV7-5 with TRBJ2-7; whether TRBD2, the table's D call, matches the DNA was not checked. TRBV7-5 is given as a pseudogene. The CDR3 contains 15 residues when both ends are counted. CDR3 in amino acids: CARSLVGGGSYEQYV.

This chain connects TRBV14 to TRBJ2-3; D is perhaps TRBD1 (5 bases). The germline CDR1 and CDR2 sequences are SGHDN and FVKESK. This CDR3 region has 13 residues. V lost 5 bases and J lost 3, with 9 bases in between. The chain's CDR3 is CASSSRQTDTQYF. Here the CDR3 DNA reads TGTGCCAGCAGCTCCAGACAGACAGATACGCAGTATTTT.

The V and J genes are TRBV9 and TRBJ1-1, with no clear D. The CDR3 spans 15 residues. The V end was cut by 0 bases, the J end by 1 base, with 10 bases between. The V gene's germline CDR1 is SGDLS and CDR2 YYNGEE. The CDR3 DNA is TGTGCCAGCAGCGTAGGTCGGGCAGCGAACACTGAAGCTTTCTTT. This sequence encodes CASSVGRAANTEAFF.

CDR3 sequence (DNA): TGTGCCAGCAGCTTAAATAGCTTAAACACCGGGGAGCTGTTTTTT. This codes for CASSLNSLNTGELFF. The rearrangement uses TRBV7-3 and TRBJ2-2; D unclear. The CDR3 has 15 amino acids. V gave up 1 base and J gave up 2 bases, with 8 bases separating them. The V gene's germline CDR1 is SGHTA and CDR2 FQGTGA.

The V gene is TRBV18, the J gene TRBJ1-3, with a tentative D call TRBD1 (5 bases). The CDR3 sequence is 15 residues long. The germline V and J ends were trimmed by 0 bases and 0 bases, with 6 bases remaining between them. Per the germline V gene, CDR1 is KGHSH and CDR2 is LQKENI. CDR3 bases: TGTGCCAGCTCACCACCGACAGACTCTGGAAACACCATATATTTT. Amino acids: CASSPPTDSGNTIYF.

The chain links TRBV21-1 to TRBJ2-4; the D call TRBD2 from the table was never checked on the DNA. TRBV21-1 corresponds to a pseudogene. The length of the CDR3 is 19 residues. Here the CDR3 reads CASSSRLGTSGGAKNIQYF. In DNA form, the CDR3 reads TGTGCCAGCAGCAGTCGACTAGGGACTAGCGGGGGGGCCAAAAACATTCAGTACTTC.

This rearrangement joins TRBV18 to TRBJ2-5; D is undetermined. This CDR3 has 14 amino acids. Germline loops: CDR1 KGHSH, CDR2 LQKENI. The V end lost 6 bases, the J end lost 2 bases, and 13 bases lay between the germline ends. CDR3 sequence: CASSRLGKQETQYF. CDR3 nucleotides: TGTGCCAGCTCCCGTTTAGGGAAACAAGAGACCCAGTACTTC.

The chain joins TRBV5-4 to TRBJ2-5, with 9 bases lining up with TRBD2. Germline CDR1 reads SGHNT; CDR2 reads YYREEE (reference sequence). After removal of 4 bases from V and 2 bases from J, the junction contained 6 bases not matched to a gene. This CDR3 comprises 15 residues. CDR3 bases: TGTGCCAGCAGCGGTAAAACTAGCGGGCAAGAGACCCAGTACTTC. It codes for CASSGKTSGQETQYF.

This chain links TRBV4-1 with TRBJ2-4, with D possibly matching TRBD1 (6 bases). Deletions cut 0 bases from V and 0 bases from J, with 15 bases between. The CDR3 sequence is 18 residues long. Germline assignment: CDR1 MGHRA and CDR2 YSYEKL. CDR3 sequence reads: CASSQDTQGRLAKNIQYF. DNA for the CDR3: TGCGCCAGCAGCCAAGATACACAGGGAAGGTTAGCCAAAAACATTCAGTACTTC.

This sequence joins TRBV6-5 and TRBJ1-4; D might be TRBD1 (5 bases). The CDR3 is 14 residues long. V dropped 6 bases and J dropped 7 bases, with 15 bases sitting between them. The germline CDR1 and CDR2 sequences are MNHEY and SVGAGI. The CDR3 DNA follows: TGTGCCAGCAGCCGAAAACAGGCAGGTGAAAAACTGTTTTTT. Protein sequence: CASSRKQAGEKLFF.

The chain has TRBV3-1 (or the pseudogene TRBV3-2) and TRBJ1-2; 8 bases are a match to TRBD1. CDR3 size: 13 residues. Germline V gene lookup returns CDR1 LGHDT and CDR2 YNNKEL (reference sequence). The trim removed 1 base at V and 8 bases at J, leaving 3 bases unmatched. The CDR3 DNA is TGTGCCAGCAGCCAAGGGGCAGGGGGCGGCTACACCTTC. Its protein is CASSQGAGGGYTF.

The chain joins TRBV19 to TRBJ1-3; D gene ambiguous. This CDR3 spans 13 amino acids. The germline gives CDR1 LNHDA, CDR2 SQIVND (reference sequence). V lost 6 bases and J 0 bases, leaving 6 bases between the germline ends. DNA for the CDR3: TGTGCCAGTAGGTCCAACTCTGGAAACACCATATATTTT. This gives the protein CASRSNSGNTIYF.

The table lists this clone with a count of one. Distinct nucleotide sequences in the sample also encode this CDR3. The chain carries TRBV18 and TRBJ1-2, with 7 bases lining up with TRBD1. Trimming took 1 base from V and 6 from J; bases not matched to a gene: 2. Per the germline V gene, CDR1 is KGHSH and CDR2 is LQKENI. This CDR3 is 13 amino acids long. The CDR3 DNA reads TGTGCCAGCTCACCACAGGGGGCCAATGGCTACACCTTC. Protein product: CASSPQGANGYTF.

The chain joins TRBV25-1 to TRBJ2-3; D is undetermined. There are 14 residues in the CDR3. CDR1 MGHDK and CDR2 SYGVNS come from the germline V gene. Trimming stripped 3 bases from V and 5 bases from J, with 12 bases between. As DNA, the CDR3 is TGTGCCAGCAGTGAGTCCCCCCTCTTAGATACGCAGTATTTT. Its translation: CASSESPLLDTQYF.

The chain combines TRBV7-2 with TRBJ2-1; 8 nucleotides line up with TRBD2. With V trimmed by 4 bases and J by 0 bases, 11 bases remained unmatched. Germline values: CDR1 SGHTA, CDR2 FQGNSA. The CDR3 length is 18 residues. The CDR3 protein is CASSSHLGGESSYNEQFF. The CDR3 region has the DNA TGTGCCAGCAGCTCCCATCTCGGGGGGGAGAGCTCCTACAATGAGCAGTTCTTC.

This chain uses TRBV7-2 with TRBJ2-1; TRBD1 matches at 8 bases. In germline, CDR1 is SGHTA, CDR2 FQGNSA. CDR3 length equals 16 residues. V was clipped by 5 bases and J by 2 bases; unmatched bases: 8. The CDR3, as DNA: TGTGCCAGCAGCGAGCGGACAGGGTCAACCTACAATGAGCAGTTCTTC. Protein sequence: CASSERTGSTYNEQFF.

This clone was counted between two and nine times. The chain links TRBV7-3 to TRBJ2-3; D perhaps matches TRBD1 (5 bases). V was cut by 5 bases and J by 3 bases, with 12 bases left in between. This CDR3 spans 14 amino acids. Germline values: CDR1 SGHTA, CDR2 FQGTGA. The chain's CDR3 is CASSPGQGTDTQYF. CDR3 nucleotide sequence: TGTGCCAGCAGCCCCGGGCAGGGAACAGATACGCAGTATTTT.

This chain uses TRBV19 with TRBJ2-1; 8 nucleotides line up with TRBD2. V shed 3 bases and J 9 bases; nucleotides not matched to a gene: 4. The CDR3 has 13 residues. CDR1 and CDR2 (germline): LNHDA, SQIVND (reference sequence). CDR3 region: CASSIASGPEQFF. The CDR3 DNA is TGTGCCAGTAGTATTGCTAGCGGGCCTGAGCAGTTCTTC.

This clone was observed once. The V call is TRBV5-6, the J call TRBJ2-7, with 8 bases that match TRBD1. V shed 2 bases and J 6 bases; nucleotides not matched to a gene: 4. The CDR3 has 13 residues. The germline V gene has CDR1 SGHDT and CDR2 YYEEEE. CDR3 in DNA: TGTGCCAGCAGCTTTGAAGACAGGGGCGAGCAGTACGTC. As protein: CASSFEDRGEQYV.

There are a few counts of this clone. The chain carries TRBV28 and TRBJ1-5, with D unclear. Deletions cut 7 bases from V and 5 bases from J, with 9 bases between. CDR1 and CDR2 from the germline V gene are MDHEN and SYDVKM. The CDR3 runs 12 residues. CDR3 sequence: CASTWSDQPQHF. The CDR3 bases are TGTGCCAGCACTTGGAGTGATCAGCCCCAGCATTTT. Based on the CDR3 plus reference TRBV28 and TRBJ1-5, the full variable domain is DVKVTQSSRYLVKRTGEKVFLECVQDMDHENMFWYRQDPGLGLRLIYFSYDVKMKEKGDIPEGYSVSREKKERFSLILESASTNQTSMYLCASTWSDQPQHFGDGTRLSIL.

This chain joins TRBV27 and TRBJ2-3, with D hard to call. The CDR3 is 14 residues long. CDR1 is MNHEY and CDR2 is SMNVEV in the germline V gene (reference sequence). V was cut by 6 bases and J by 3 bases, with 13 bases left in between. As DNA, the CDR3 is TGTGCCAGCAGCATAAGGGCAGAAACAGATACGCAGTATTTT. It specifies CASSIRAETDTQYF.